The entry that follows covers one T cell receptor (beta chain) sequence. These data are taken from a study of T-cell reconstitution after alpha-beta-depleted transplantation in children. Unique molecular identifiers were built into the TCRbeta library. TCRdb reprocessed the PCR reads with MiXCR, giving one entry per CDR3 protein. Of a few hundred thousand distinct CDR3 sequences listed, roughly 9.5% are singletons. Germline loops: CDR1 LGHNA, CDR2 YNFKEQ. V lost 2 bases and J lost 1, with 12 bases in between. The CDR3 is 17 amino acids. The receptor was isolated from a human donor who donated a stem cell graft to a child with SCID. The chain is built from TRBV4-2 and TRBJ2-6, with a possible D match to TRBD2 (6 bases). Sequencing used PBMCs from the stem cell graft donor, obtained from the stem cell graft. The chain's CDR3 is CASSQRRGASGANVLTF. In DNA form, the CDR3 reads TGTGCCAGCAGCCAACGGAGGGGTGCTTCTGGGGCCAACGTCCTGACTTTC.